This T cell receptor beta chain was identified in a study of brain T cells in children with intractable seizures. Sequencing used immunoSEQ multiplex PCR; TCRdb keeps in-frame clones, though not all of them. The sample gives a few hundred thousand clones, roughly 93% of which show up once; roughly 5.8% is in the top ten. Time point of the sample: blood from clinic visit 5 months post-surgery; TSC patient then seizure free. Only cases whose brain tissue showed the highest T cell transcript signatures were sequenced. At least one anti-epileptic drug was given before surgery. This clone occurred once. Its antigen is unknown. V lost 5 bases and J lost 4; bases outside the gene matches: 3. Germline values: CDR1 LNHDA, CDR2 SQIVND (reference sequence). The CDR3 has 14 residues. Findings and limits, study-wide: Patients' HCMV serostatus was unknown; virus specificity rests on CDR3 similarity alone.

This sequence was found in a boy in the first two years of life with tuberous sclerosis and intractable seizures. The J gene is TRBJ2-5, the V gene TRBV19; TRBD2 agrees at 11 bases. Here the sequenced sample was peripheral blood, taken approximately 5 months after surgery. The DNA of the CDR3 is TGTGCCAGTAGTTCACTAGCGGGAGTAGAGACCCAGTACTTC. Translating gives CASSSLAGVETQYF.